What follows are 15 T cell receptor beta chains derived from one specimen sequenced in a study of T cell responses to AZD1222 COVID-19 vaccine. Clones were sequenced by immunoSEQ multiplex PCR, and TCRdb holds only the in-frame ones, with some missing. The table shows around 78,000 clones, with 75% to 95% occurring only once. Sequencing was performed on peripheral blood, taken 28 days after the second AZD1222 dose. The receptors were sampled from an adult who received the AZD1222 COVID-19 vaccine.

The CDR3 is CASSERRTEVYNEQFF. In nucleotides, the CDR3 is TGTGCCAGCAGCGAGAGAAGGACAGAAGTATACAATGAGCAGTTCTTC. The chain couples TRBV9 to TRBJ2-1; D may be TRBD1 (6 bases). The CDR3 contains 16 residues. The V gene's germline CDR1 is SGDLS and CDR2 YYNGEE. V was clipped by 3 bases and J by 4 bases, with 17 bases between them.

V is TRBV30 and J is TRBJ2-2; 7 bases are a match to TRBD1. Per the germline V gene, CDR1 is GTSNPN and CDR2 is SVGIG (reference sequence). Trimming at V came to 5 bases and at J to 7 bases, leaving 7 bases not matched to a gene. CDR3 length equals 13 residues. CDR3: CAWVTQGVGELFF. The CDR3 DNA follows: TGTGCCTGGGTTACTCAGGGGGTCGGGGAGCTGTTTTTT.

The genes are TRBV21-1 and TRBJ2-1; whether TRBD1, the table's D call, matches the DNA was not checked. TRBV21-1 is classified as a pseudogene. This CDR3 spans 16 amino acids. CDR3 sequence: CASSKTLGQGRNEQFF. CDR3 sequence (DNA): TGTGCCAGCAGCAAAACCCTCGGACAGGGGCGGAATGAGCAGTTCTTC.

The chain joins TRBV5-1 to TRBJ1-6; 11 bases map to TRBD1. Germline trimming cut 4 bases from V and 4 bases from J; bases unmatched to any gene: 7. CDR1 is SGHRS, CDR2 YFSETQ, per germline. The CDR3 loop spans 17 amino acids. CDR3 in amino acids: CASSPGTGGQYNSPLHF. The CDR3 nucleotides read TGCGCCAGCAGCCCGGGGACAGGGGGGCAATATAATTCACCCCTCCACTTT.

V and J are TRBV3-1 (or the pseudogene TRBV3-2) and TRBJ2-1; TRBD2 matches at 12 bases. With 5 bases clipped from V and 4 bases from J, the junction kept 18 bases outside the gene matches. This CDR3 contains 20 residues. Germline V gene data show CDR1 as LGHDT and CDR2 as YNNKEL (reference sequence). In DNA, the CDR3 is TGTGCCAGCAGCTTACGGTCCGGACTAGCGGGGACTTCTCCGTACAATGAGCAGTTCTTC. It yields the protein CASSLRSGLAGTSPYNEQFF.

V usage is TRBV2 and J usage is TRBJ1-1, with D possibly TRBD1 on 5 matching bases. This CDR3 spans 12 amino acids. In germline, CDR1 is SNHLY, CDR2 FYNNEI. The ends were cut back, 6 bases at V and 5 bases at J, with 10 bases in the middle. CDR3 loop: CASRGVGTEAFF. CDR3 bases: TGTGCCAGCAGGGGGGTCGGGACTGAAGCTTTCTTT.

The chain employs TRBV6-5 and TRBJ1-5, with D tentatively TRBD1 (5 bases). CDR1 is MNHEY, CDR2 SVGAGI, per germline. V lost 5 bases, J lost 4 bases, and 12 bases lay in between. CDR3 size: 14 residues. The CDR3 loop is CASSTNRGNQPQHF. CDR3 DNA: TGTGCCAGCAGTACTAATAGGGGAAATCAGCCCCAGCATTTT.

The chain uses TRBV28 and TRBJ1-1, with 7 bases lining up with TRBD1. Losses at the gene ends were 1 base for V and 3 bases for J; bases not matched to a gene: 2. The germline CDR1 and CDR2 sequences are MDHEN and SYDVKM. The CDR3 runs 14 residues. CDR3 region: CASSLLQGYTEAFF. The CDR3 DNA sequence: TGTGCCAGCAGTTTATTACAGGGGTACACTGAAGCTTTCTTT. Based on the CDR3 plus reference TRBV28 and TRBJ1-1, the full variable domain is DVKVTQSSRYLVKRTGEKVFLECVQDMDHENMFWYRQDPGLGLRLIYFSYDVKMKEKGDIPEGYSVSREKKERFSLILESASTNQTSMYLCASSLLQGYTEAFFGQGTRLTVV.

In this sample, this clone turned up once. The rearrangement uses TRBV5-1 and TRBJ2-7; D is undetermined. The CDR3 runs to 14 residues. V lost 3 bases and J 2 bases, leaving 12 bases between the germline ends. The germline gives CDR1 SGHRS, CDR2 YFSETQ. This chain's CDR3 is CASSSQPSAYEQYF. In DNA, the CDR3 is TGCGCCAGCAGCTCCCAGCCCTCGGCCTACGAGCAGTACTTC.

J is TRBJ2-5 and V is TRBV18; D tentatively fits TRBD1 or TRBD2 (5 bases each). CDR1 and CDR2 from the germline V gene are KGHSH and LQKENI. Trimming removed 3 bases at V and 3 bases at J, with 14 bases between. The CDR3 contains 15 residues. For the CDR3, the DNA is TGTGCCAGCTCACCTGGGACGGCGATTAAAGAGACCCAGTACTTC. Protein product: CASSPGTAIKETQYF.

The chain carries TRBV9 and TRBJ2-3, with D possibly matching TRBD2 (5 bases). Germline V gene data show CDR1 as SGDLS and CDR2 as YYNGEE. The CDR3 spans 13 residues. Trimming left V 0 bases short and J 5 bases short, with 7 bases between. The CDR3: CASSVGSGDTQYF. The CDR3 DNA is TGTGCCAGCAGCGTAGGCAGCGGAGATACGCAGTATTTT.

The J gene is TRBJ1-4, the V gene TRBV5-1; D gene uncertain. Germline CDR1 SGHRS, CDR2 YFSETQ. The CDR3 totals 18 residues. The germline V and J ends were trimmed by 5 bases and 8 bases, with 28 bases remaining between them. The CDR3 sequence: CASSAAFFGLPSGEKLFF. The CDR3 DNA sequence: TGCGCCAGCAGTGCCGCGTTTTTCGGGTTGCCGTCGGGCGAAAAACTGTTTTTT.

The V and J genes are TRBV6-1 and TRBJ1-2; no clear D gene. Germline V gene sequence: CDR1 MNHNS, CDR2 SASEGT. The V end lost 2 bases, the J end lost 8 bases, and 12 bases lay between the germline ends. The length of the CDR3 is 13 residues. CDR3 sequence (DNA): TGTGCCAGCAGTGAATCGGCCATTCGGGGCTACACCTTC. This codes for CASSESAIRGYTF.

The chain is built from TRBV18 and TRBJ1-1; perhaps TRBD1 as D (5 bases). The V end lost 2 bases, the J end lost 0 bases, and 13 bases lay between the germline ends. The CDR3 loop spans 16 amino acids. Germline-derived CDR1 and CDR2 are KGHSH and LQKENI. The DNA of the CDR3 is TGTGCCAGCTCACCAGGGGCAGGGACCGTGAACACTGAAGCTTTCTTT. Residues: CASSPGAGTVNTEAFF.

The chain has TRBV30 and TRBJ1-1; 7 bases agree with TRBD1. With V trimmed by 2 bases and J by 1 base, 4 bases remained unmatched. The CDR3 runs 14 residues. Per germline, CDR1 GTSNPN and CDR2 SVGIG (reference sequence). CDR3 bases: TGTGCCTGGAGTCTAGGGGGCGCGAACACTGAAGCTTTCTTT. It codes for CAWSLGGANTEAFF.